This T cell receptor beta chain was profiled in a study of T cell repertoires in cytomegalovirus infection. Findings of the study overall: The response measured ex vivo was dominated by TCR beta clonotypes (HLA-C-restricted and CMV-specific).

Details on this clonotype: Its antigen is not identified.

In TCRdb, the reads were re-called with MiXCR into one record per CDR3 protein. The repertoire includes around 140,000 distinct CDR3 sequences, over 25% of them detected once, and about 52% sits in the top ten. The CDR3 extends over 13 amino acids. V gave up 4 bases and J gave up 0 bases, with 7 bases separating them. Germline V gene lookup returns CDR1 SGHNT and CDR2 YYREEE (reference sequence). The sequenced sample was CD8+ T cells from cultured PBMCs, obtained from culture after CMV antigen stimulation. This sequence was found in a human donor in good health (CMV status not recorded). Some clones in this sample may be carry-over from other donors' samples. This chain links TRBV5-4 with TRBJ2-5; D unresolved. The CDR3 sequence: CASSTPYQETQYF. Here the CDR3 DNA reads TGTGCCAGCAGCACGCCGTACCAAGAGACCCAGTACTTC. Filled out from reference TRBV5-4 and TRBJ2-5, the complete variable domain reads ETGVTQSPTHLIKTRGQQVTLRCSSQSGHNTVSWYQQALGQGPQFIFQYYREEENGRGNFPPRFSGLQFPNYSSELNVNALELDDSALYLCASSTPYQETQYFGPGTRLLVL.